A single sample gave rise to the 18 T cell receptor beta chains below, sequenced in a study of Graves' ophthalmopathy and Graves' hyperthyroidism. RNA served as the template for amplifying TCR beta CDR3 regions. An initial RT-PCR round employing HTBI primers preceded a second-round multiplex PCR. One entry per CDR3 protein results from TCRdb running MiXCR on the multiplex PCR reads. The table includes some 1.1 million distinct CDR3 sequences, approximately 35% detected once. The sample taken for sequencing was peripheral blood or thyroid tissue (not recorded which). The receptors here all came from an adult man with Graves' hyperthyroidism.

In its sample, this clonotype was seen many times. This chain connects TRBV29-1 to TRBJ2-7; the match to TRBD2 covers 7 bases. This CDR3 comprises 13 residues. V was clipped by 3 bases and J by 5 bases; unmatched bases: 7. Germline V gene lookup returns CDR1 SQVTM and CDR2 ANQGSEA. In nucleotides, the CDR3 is TGCAGCGTTGATTTGGGAGGGCCGAACGAGCAGTACTTC. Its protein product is CSVDLGGPNEQYF.

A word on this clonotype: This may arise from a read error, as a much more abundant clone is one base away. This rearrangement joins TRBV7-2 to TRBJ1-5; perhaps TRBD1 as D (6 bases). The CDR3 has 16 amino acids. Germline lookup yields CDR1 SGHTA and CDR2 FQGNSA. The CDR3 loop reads CASSLVGGEGNRPQHF. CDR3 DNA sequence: TGTGCCAGCAGCTTAGTAGGGGGGGAGGGCAATCGGCCCCAGCATTTT.

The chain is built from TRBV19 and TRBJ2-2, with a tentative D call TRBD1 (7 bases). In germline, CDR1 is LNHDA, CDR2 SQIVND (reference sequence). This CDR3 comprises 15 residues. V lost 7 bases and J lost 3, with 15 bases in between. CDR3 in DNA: TGTGCCAGTACCCGAGACAGGGAGGACACCGGGGAGCTGTTTTTT. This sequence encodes CASTRDREDTGELFF.

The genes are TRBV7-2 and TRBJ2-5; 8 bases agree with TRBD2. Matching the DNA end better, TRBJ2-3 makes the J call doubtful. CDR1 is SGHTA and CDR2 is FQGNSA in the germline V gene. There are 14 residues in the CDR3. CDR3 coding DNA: TGTGCCAGCAGACGGGGGGGAGGTCTGGATACGCAGTATTTT. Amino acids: CASRRGGGLDTQYF.

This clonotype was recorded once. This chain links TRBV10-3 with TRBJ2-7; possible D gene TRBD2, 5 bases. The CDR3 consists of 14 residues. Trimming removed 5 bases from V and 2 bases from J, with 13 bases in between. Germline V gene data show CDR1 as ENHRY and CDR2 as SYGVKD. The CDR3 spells CAISYWTGTYEQYF. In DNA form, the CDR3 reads TGTGCCATCAGTTACTGGACTGGTACCTACGAGCAGTACTTC.

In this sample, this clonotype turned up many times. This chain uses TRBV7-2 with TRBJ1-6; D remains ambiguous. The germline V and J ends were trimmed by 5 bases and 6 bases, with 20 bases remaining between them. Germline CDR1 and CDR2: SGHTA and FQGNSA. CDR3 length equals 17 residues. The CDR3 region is CASSGVTTGNLNSPLHF. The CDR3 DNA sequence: TGTGCCAGCAGCGGAGTCACCACGGGCAACCTTAATTCACCCCTCCACTTT.

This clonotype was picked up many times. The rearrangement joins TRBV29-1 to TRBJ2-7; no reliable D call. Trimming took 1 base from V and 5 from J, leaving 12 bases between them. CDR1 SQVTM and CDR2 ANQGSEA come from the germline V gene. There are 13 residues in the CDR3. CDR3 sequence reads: CSVEGQTGDEQYF. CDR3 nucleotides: TGCAGCGTTGAAGGGCAGACTGGGGACGAGCAGTACTTC.

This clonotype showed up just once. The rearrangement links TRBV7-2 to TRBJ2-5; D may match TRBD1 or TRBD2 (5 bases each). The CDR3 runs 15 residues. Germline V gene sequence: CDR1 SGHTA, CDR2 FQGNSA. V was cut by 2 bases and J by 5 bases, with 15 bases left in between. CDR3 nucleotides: TGTGCCAGCAGCTTAAGGCTCGGGGACCGGGAGACCCAGTACTTC. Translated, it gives CASSLRLGDRETQYF.

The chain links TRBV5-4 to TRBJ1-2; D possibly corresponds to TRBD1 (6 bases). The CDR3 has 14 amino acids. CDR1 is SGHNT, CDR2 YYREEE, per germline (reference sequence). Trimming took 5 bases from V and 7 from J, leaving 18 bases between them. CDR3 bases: TGTGCCAGCAGAGCTACAGGGTTTATGAGTGGCTACACCTTC. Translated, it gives CASRATGFMSGYTF. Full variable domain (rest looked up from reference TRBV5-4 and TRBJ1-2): ETGVTQSPTHLIKTRGQQVTLRCSSQSGHNTVSWYQQALGQGPQFIFQYYREEENGRGNFPPRFSGLQFPNYSSELNVNALELDDSALYLCASRATGFMSGYTFGSGTRLTVV.

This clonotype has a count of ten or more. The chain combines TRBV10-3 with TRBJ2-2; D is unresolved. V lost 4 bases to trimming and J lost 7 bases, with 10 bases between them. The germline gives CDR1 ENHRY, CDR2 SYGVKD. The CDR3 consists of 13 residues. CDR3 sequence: CAISGGINGELFF. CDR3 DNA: TGTGCCATCAGTGGAGGAATCAACGGGGAGCTGTTTTTT.

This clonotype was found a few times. CDR3 residues: CASSLGVGAGYPPNQPQHF. The CDR3 DNA follows: TGTGCCAGCAGCTTAGGAGTCGGGGCAGGGTACCCCCCCAATCAGCCCCAGCATTTT. The chain is built from TRBV7-9 and TRBJ1-5; weak D call: TRBD1 (5 bases). CDR1 and CDR2 from the germline V gene are SEHNR and FQNEAQ (reference sequence). The ends were cut back, 1 base at V and 3 bases at J, with 22 bases in the middle. The CDR3 is 19 residues long.

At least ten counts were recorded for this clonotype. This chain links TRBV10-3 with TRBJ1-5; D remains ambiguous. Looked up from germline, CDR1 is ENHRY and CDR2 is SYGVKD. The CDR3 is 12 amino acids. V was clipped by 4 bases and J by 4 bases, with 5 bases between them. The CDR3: CAISASNQPQHF. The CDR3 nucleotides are TGTGCCATCAGTGCTTCGAATCAGCCCCAGCATTTT.

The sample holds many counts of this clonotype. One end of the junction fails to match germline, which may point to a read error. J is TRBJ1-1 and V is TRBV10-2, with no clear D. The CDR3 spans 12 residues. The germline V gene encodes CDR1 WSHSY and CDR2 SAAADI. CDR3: CASSLDLTEAFF. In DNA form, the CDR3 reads TGTGCCAGCAGCTTAGACCTCACTGAAGCTTTCTTT.

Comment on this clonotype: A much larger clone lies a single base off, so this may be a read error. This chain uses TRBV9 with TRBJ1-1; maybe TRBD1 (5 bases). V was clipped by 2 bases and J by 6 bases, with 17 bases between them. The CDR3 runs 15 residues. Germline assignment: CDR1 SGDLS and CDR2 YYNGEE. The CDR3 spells CASSVGPGEFAEAFF. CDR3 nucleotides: TGTGCCAGCAGCGTGGGCCCGGGGGAATTCGCTGAAGCTTTCTTT.

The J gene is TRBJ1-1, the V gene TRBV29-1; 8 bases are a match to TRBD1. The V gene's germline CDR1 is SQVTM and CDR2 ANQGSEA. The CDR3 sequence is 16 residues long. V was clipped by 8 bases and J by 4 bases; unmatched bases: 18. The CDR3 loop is CSLEAWTGFFGTEAFF. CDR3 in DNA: TGCAGCTTAGAAGCGTGGACAGGGTTTTTTGGCACTGAAGCTTTCTTT. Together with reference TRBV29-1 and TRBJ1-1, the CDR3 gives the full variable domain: SAVISQKPSRDICQRGTSLTIQCQVDSQVTMMFWYRQQPGQSLTLIATANQGSEATYESGFVIDKFPISRPNLTFSTLTVSNMSPEDSSIYLCSLEAWTGFFGTEAFFGQGTRLTVV.

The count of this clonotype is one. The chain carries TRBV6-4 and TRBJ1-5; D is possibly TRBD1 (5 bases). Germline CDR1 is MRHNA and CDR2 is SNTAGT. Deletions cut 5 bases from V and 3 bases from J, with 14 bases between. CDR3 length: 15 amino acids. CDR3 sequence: CASSYGGGLNQPQHF. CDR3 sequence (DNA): TGTGCCAGCAGTTACGGTGGGGGACTCAATCAGCCCCAGCATTTT.

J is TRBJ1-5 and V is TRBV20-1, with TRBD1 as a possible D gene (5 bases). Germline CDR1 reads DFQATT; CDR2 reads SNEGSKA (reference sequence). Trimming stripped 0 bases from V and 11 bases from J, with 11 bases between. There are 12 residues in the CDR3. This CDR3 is CSARDLGGTQHF. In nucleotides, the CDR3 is TGCAGTGCTAGAGATCTTGGGGGGACCCAGCATTTT.

CDR3 sequence: CASAQINQPQHF. The CDR3 DNA is TGTGCCAGCGCGCAGATTAATCAGCCCCAGCATTTT. The V gene is TRBV6-1, the J gene TRBJ1-5; D not resolved. The CDR3 runs to 12 residues. CDR1 is MNHNS and CDR2 is SASEGT in the germline V gene. V dropped 8 bases and J dropped 4 bases, with 9 bases sitting between them.